Shown below are 5 T cell receptor beta chains from a single sample sequenced in a study of cytomegalovirus exposure and HLA in healthy donors. 60 Vbeta and 13 Jbeta primers were used in PCR. Sequencing used immunoSEQ multiplex PCR; TCRdb keeps in-frame clones, though not all of them. The sample contains roughly 80,000 clones, around 80% of which appear only once. The material sequenced was PBMCs. These receptors all stem from a male donor in good health and CMV-seronegative.

V usage is TRBV25-1 and J usage is TRBJ1-1; 7 bases agree with TRBD1. The J segment lost 0 bases and the V segment lost 7 bases, leaving 2 bases of the junction unmatched. The CDR3 totals 13 residues. Germline V gene data show CDR1 as MGHDK and CDR2 as SYGVNS. DNA for the CDR3: TGTGCCAGCAAAGGACAGGTGAACACTGAAGCTTTCTTT. This codes for CASKGQVNTEAFF.

As concerns this clone: Additional DNA sequences in this sample encode the identical CDR3. The chain is built from TRBV19 and TRBJ2-2; a weak D match, TRBD2 (6 bases). The CDR3 runs to 14 residues. The germline V and J ends were trimmed by 3 bases and 5 bases, with 10 bases remaining between them. Germline assignment: CDR1 LNHDA and CDR2 SQIVND (reference sequence). CDR3 in amino acids: CASSIYGGTGELFF. The CDR3 DNA sequence: TGTGCCAGTAGTATTTACGGGGGAACCGGGGAGCTGTTTTTT.

This chain uses TRBV4-2 with TRBJ1-2; TRBD1 matches 10 bases. The junction had 9 bases not matched to a gene; V was cut back by 0 bases and J by 8 bases. From germline, CDR1 is LGHNA and CDR2 YNFKEQ. This CDR3 contains 16 residues. The CDR3 protein is CASSQDPGQGGDGYTF. The CDR3 DNA reads TGTGCCAGCAGCCAAGATCCCGGACAGGGGGGAGACGGCTACACCTTC.

The rearrangement uses TRBV12-5 and TRBJ2-1; 13 bases map to TRBD2. V shed 6 bases and J 0 bases; nucleotides not matched to a gene: 8. Germline V gene lookup returns CDR1 LGHNT and CDR2 FRNRAP. CDR3 size: 18 residues. CDR3: CASGRGLAGISSYNEQFF. The DNA for the CDR3 is TGTGCTAGTGGCCGGGGACTAGCGGGGATTAGCTCCTACAATGAGCAGTTCTTC. The variable domain in full, with the rest retrieved from reference TRBV12-5 and TRBJ2-1, is DARVTQTPRHKVTEMGQEVTMRCQPILGHNTVFWYRQTMMQGLELLAYFRNRAPLDDSGMPKDRFSAEMPDATLATLKIQPSEPRDSAVYFCASGRGLAGISSYNEQFFGPGTRLTVL.

V usage is TRBV27 and J usage is TRBJ1-1, with 10 bases aligning to TRBD1. The CDR3 consists of 18 residues. Germline V CDR1 and CDR2: MNHEY, SMNVEV (reference sequence). With 2 bases clipped from V and 1 base from J, the junction kept 10 bases outside the gene matches. Here the CDR3 DNA reads TGTGCCAGCAGTTTAAGGTTTGGGACAGGGGTTGGGAACACTGAAGCTTTCTTT. It codes for CASSLRFGTGVGNTEAFF.